The next 22 T cell receptor beta chains were all read from a single sample in a study of shared clonotypes between healthy human individuals. Method: immunoSEQ multiplex PCR; TCRdb's copy keeps in-frame clones and lacks some. Here the sample spans approximately 2.4 million clones, around 95% being singletons. Sequencing was performed on naive CD4+ T cells sorted from blood. The sample's subset: CD45RA+ positively selected. Source of these receptors: a young man in good health.

The count of this clone is one. The chain couples TRBV5-1 to TRBJ2-5; TRBD2 matches at 8 bases. The CDR3 length is 16 residues. Losses at the gene ends were 8 bases for V and 3 bases for J; bases not matched to a gene: 15. Germline values: CDR1 SGHRS, CDR2 YFSETQ. CDR3 DNA: TGCGCCAGTAGGCCGTGGGTAGCGGGACGGGAAGAGACCCAGTACTTC. Its translation: CASRPWVAGREETQYF.

With regard to this clone: Other DNA sequences from this sample encode an identical CDR3 as well. The chain employs TRBV5-1 and TRBJ1-1; 9 bases are a match to TRBD1. The germline V gene has CDR1 SGHRS and CDR2 YFSETQ. The length of the CDR3 is 15 residues. Trimming removed 3 bases from V and 2 bases from J; junction bases left unmatched: 5. This CDR3 is CASSSGTGTNTEAFF. The CDR3 bases are TGCGCCAGCAGCTCCGGGACAGGGACCAACACTGAAGCTTTCTTT.

V is TRBV10-3 and J is TRBJ1-1; D might be TRBD1 (5 bases). With 2 bases removed from V and 4 bases from J, the gap between germline ends came to 14 bases. The V gene's germline CDR1 is ENHRY and CDR2 SYGVKD. The CDR3 length is 15 residues. For the CDR3, the DNA is TGTGCCATCAGTGAGCTAGGGGTGAGTGGCACTGAAGCTTTCTTT. This sequence encodes CAISELGVSGTEAFF.

CDR3 DNA sequence: TGTGCCAGCAGTTTTCAGGGAACTAATGAAAAACTGTTTTTT. This encodes CASSFQGTNEKLFF. The chain carries TRBV27 and TRBJ1-4; tentatively, D is TRBD1 (5 bases). The CDR3 length is 14 residues. V lost 3 bases and J 1 base, leaving 6 bases between the germline ends. Germline CDR1 and CDR2: MNHEY and SMNVEV (reference sequence).

This chain connects TRBV9 to TRBJ2-1; TRBD2 matches at 8 bases. V lost 3 bases and J lost 4; bases outside the gene matches: 6. This CDR3 comprises 15 residues. Germline-derived CDR1 and CDR2 are SGDLS and YYNGEE. DNA of the CDR3: TGTGCCAGCAGCGGGGGAGCGGGGGAGTACAATGAGCAGTTCTTC. This sequence encodes CASSGGAGEYNEQFF. Looking up the rest from reference TRBV9 and TRBJ2-1 gives the full variable domain: DSGVTQTPKHLITATGQRVTLRCSPRSGDLSVYWYQQSLDQGLQFLIQYYNGEERAKGNILERFSAQQFPDLHSELNLSSLELGDSALYFCASSGGAGEYNEQFFGPGTRLTVL.

The rearrangement joins TRBV11-2 to TRBJ1-6; D unresolved. CDR1 is SGHAT, CDR2 FQNNGV, per germline. CDR3 length: 14 amino acids. V was cut by 3 bases and J by 5 bases, with 8 bases left in between. The CDR3 sequence: CASSFVSDNSPLHF. The CDR3 coding sequence is TGTGCCAGCAGCTTCGTGTCAGATAATTCACCCCTCCACTTT. The complete variable domain, with remaining parts taken from reference TRBV11-2 and TRBJ1-6, reads EAGVAQSPRYKIIEKRQSVAFWCNPISGHATLYWYQQILGQGPKLLIQFQNNGVVDDSQLPKDRFSAERLKGVDSTLKIQPAKLEDSAVYLCASSFVSDNSPLHFGNGTRLTVT.

The chain recombines TRBV5-1 with TRBJ2-3; possibly TRBD2 for D (5 bases). CDR3 size: 13 residues. CDR1 and CDR2 from the germline V gene are SGHRS and YFSETQ. V gave up 6 bases and J gave up 2 bases, with 10 bases separating them. In DNA form, the CDR3 reads TGCGCCAGCAATGAGGGAGTCACAGATACGCAGTATTTT. It specifies CASNEGVTDTQYF.

This clone has a single count. The rearrangement links TRBV28 to TRBJ1-2; D is ambiguous. V gave up 3 bases and J gave up 0 bases, with 5 bases separating them. Per the germline V gene, CDR1 is MDHEN and CDR2 is SYDVKM. This CDR3 region has 13 residues. This chain's CDR3 is CASSFRPNYGYTF. The DNA for the CDR3 is TGTGCCAGCAGTTTTCGACCTAACTATGGCTACACCTTC.

Notes on this clone: The germline gene is not matched at one end of the junction; a read error may be the cause. This rearrangement joins TRBV5-6 to TRBJ2-7; D remains ambiguous. The CDR3 is 11 amino acids. Per the germline V gene, CDR1 is SGHDT and CDR2 is YYEEEE. CDR3 coding DNA: TGTGCCAGCAGCTTATTGGGTTTTGAGGACTTC. Amino acid sequence: CASSLLGFEDF. Combining the CDR3 with reference TRBV5-6 and TRBJ2-7 gives the whole variable domain DAGVTQSPTHLIKTRGQQVTLRCSPKSGHDTVSWYQQALGQGPQFIFQYYEEEERQRGNFPDRFSGHQFPNYSSELNVNALLLGDSALYLCASSLLGFEDFGPGTRLTVT.

The J gene is TRBJ2-5, the V gene TRBV10-2, with 12 positions matching TRBD2. From germline, CDR1 is WSHSY and CDR2 SAAADI. This CDR3 has 16 amino acids. V shed 6 bases, J shed 4 bases, and the junction held 9 bases outside the gene matches. The CDR3 reads CASSDPPGLAGETQYF. The DNA of the CDR3 is TGCGCCAGCAGCGACCCCCCGGGACTAGCGGGAGAGACCCAGTACTTC.

The V and J genes are TRBV5-6 and TRBJ2-3; D call uncertain. The V gene's germline CDR1 is SGHDT and CDR2 YYEEEE. The CDR3 has 17 residues. V dropped 0 bases and J dropped 0 bases, with 14 bases sitting between them. The CDR3 sequence: CASSLVTTATSTDTQYF. In DNA form, the CDR3 reads TGTGCCAGCAGCTTGGTAACTACAGCCACTAGCACAGATACGCAGTATTTT.

This sequence joins TRBV23-1 and TRBJ2-3; D may be TRBD2 (5 bases). TRBV23-1 is identified as an open reading frame with a role that is uncertain. V lost 0 bases and J 1 base, leaving 14 bases between the germline ends. The CDR3 has 17 amino acids. The CDR3 DNA is TGCGCCAGCAGTCAATCGCTCCAAACGAGGGGCACAGATACGCAGTATTTT. Translating it yields CASSQSLQTRGTDTQYF.

This chain uses TRBV2 with TRBJ2-7; D possibly corresponds to TRBD2 (6 bases). The germline V gene has CDR1 SNHLY and CDR2 FYNNEI. Trimming removed 7 bases from V and 2 bases from J, with 15 bases in between. This CDR3 has 14 residues. CDR3 protein: CASNSLRGTYEQYF. The CDR3 bases are TGTGCCAGCAACTCTCTGCGGGGCACCTACGAGCAGTACTTC.

The chain uses TRBV25-1 and TRBJ1-5; D is undetermined. The length of the CDR3 is 14 residues. V was clipped by 5 bases and J by 0 bases, with 8 bases between them. Germline V gives CDR1 MGHDK, CDR2 SYGVNS. The CDR3 coding sequence is TGTGCCAGCAGTACCAGTACTAGCAATCAGCCCCAGCATTTT. Translation gives CASSTSTSNQPQHF.

V and J are TRBV5-1 and TRBJ2-7, with D perhaps matching TRBD1 (5 bases). This CDR3 contains 13 residues. Germline assignment: CDR1 SGHRS and CDR2 YFSETQ. Trimming took off 4 bases at V and 7 bases at J, with 15 bases between the two ends. The chain's CDR3 is CASSPVGVGEQYF. The CDR3 bases are TGCGCCAGCAGCCCGGTAGGGGTGGGAGAGCAGTACTTC.

The chain is built from TRBV2 and TRBJ2-1; 10 bases agree with TRBD2. This CDR3 is built from 13 residues. In germline, CDR1 is SNHLY, CDR2 FYNNEI. Losses at the gene ends were 5 bases for V and 9 bases for J; bases not matched to a gene: 4. The CDR3 protein is CASSLAGVAEQFF. In nucleotides, the CDR3 is TGTGCCAGCAGTCTAGCGGGAGTAGCTGAGCAGTTCTTC.

The chain recombines TRBV6-5 with TRBJ2-3; no clear D. V dropped 2 bases and J dropped 0 bases, with 12 bases sitting between them. CDR3 length: 16 amino acids. Germline V CDR1 and CDR2: MNHEY, SVGAGI. DNA of the CDR3: TGTGCCAGCAGTTACGATACACACCCTAGCACAGATACGCAGTATTTT. This codes for CASSYDTHPSTDTQYF.

V is TRBV5-6 and J is TRBJ2-7; tentative D call: TRBD1 (5 bases). Germline V CDR1 and CDR2: SGHDT, YYEEEE. Trimming shortened V by 1 base and J by 1 base, and 15 bases separated the two germline ends. This CDR3 comprises 16 residues. The CDR3 bases are TGTGCCAGCAGCTTGCGATGGCCAGGGATATCCTACGAGCAGTACTTC. Translated, it gives CASSLRWPGISYEQYF.

The rearrangement joins TRBV4-1 to TRBJ2-3; tentatively, D is TRBD1 (6 bases). Trimming shortened V by 9 bases and J by 0 bases, and 16 bases separated the two germline ends. This CDR3 region has 15 residues. CDR1 and CDR2 from the germline V gene are MGHRA and YSYEKL. The CDR3 DNA follows: TGCGCCAGTAGCAAAACAGGGCCCAGCACAGATACGCAGTATTTT. Its protein is CASSKTGPSTDTQYF.

Concerning this clone itself: Other DNA sequences in the same sample also yield this CDR3. The V gene is TRBV6-5, the J gene TRBJ2-3, with unresolved D. Germline V gene lookup returns CDR1 MNHEY and CDR2 SVGAGI. V was clipped by 5 bases and J by 5 bases, with 8 bases between them. This CDR3 comprises 12 residues. The DNA of the CDR3 is TGTGCCAGCAGTCTCAAGGGAGATACGCAGTATTTT. It encodes CASSLKGDTQYF.

The chain couples TRBV11-3 to TRBJ2-1; tentative D call: TRBD2 (6 bases). CDR3 size: 16 residues. Germline-derived CDR1 and CDR2 are SGHNT and YENEEA. V was cut by 4 bases and J by 10 bases, with 23 bases left in between. CDR3: CASSSPGVGGVGEQFF. In DNA form, the CDR3 reads TGTGCCAGCAGCTCCCCCGGGGTGGGGGGTGTCGGCGAGCAGTTCTTC.

This clone has only one observation. The chain carries TRBV30 and TRBJ1-2, with unresolved D. Germline CDR1 and CDR2: GTSNPN and SVGIG (reference sequence). Deletions cut 4 bases from V and 5 bases from J, with 14 bases between. The CDR3 contains 13 residues. The CDR3 sequence is CAWTFFGKYGYTF. The CDR3, as DNA: TGTGCCTGGACTTTTTTCGGAAAGTATGGCTACACCTTC.